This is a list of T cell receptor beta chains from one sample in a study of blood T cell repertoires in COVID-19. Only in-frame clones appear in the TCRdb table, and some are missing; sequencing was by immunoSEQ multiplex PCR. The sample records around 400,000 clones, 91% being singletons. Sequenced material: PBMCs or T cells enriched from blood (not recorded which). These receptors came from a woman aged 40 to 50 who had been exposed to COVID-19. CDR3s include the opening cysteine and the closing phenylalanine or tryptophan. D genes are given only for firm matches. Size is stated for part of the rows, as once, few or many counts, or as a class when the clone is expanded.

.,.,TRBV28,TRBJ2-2,CASSFPPRTENTGELFF,TGTGCCAGCAGTTTTCCCCCGCGGACAGAGAACACCGGGGAGCTGTTTTTT
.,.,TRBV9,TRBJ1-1,CASSVAPGGVMNTEAFF,TGTGCCAGCAGCGTAGCGCCTGGGGGGGTCATGAACACTGAAGCTTTCTTT
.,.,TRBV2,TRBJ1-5,CASSETSRGLNQPQHF,TGTGCCAGCAGTGAAACTTCGCGGGGGCTCAATCAGCCCCAGCATTTT
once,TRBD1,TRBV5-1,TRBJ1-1,CASSPGTGGGETEAFF,TGCGCCAGCAGCCCCGGGACAGGGGGCGGGGAGACTGAAGCTTTCTTT
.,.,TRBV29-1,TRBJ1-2,CSVEDGPLGSGYTF,TGCAGCGTTGAAGATGGGCCTTTGGGGAGCGGCTACACCTTC
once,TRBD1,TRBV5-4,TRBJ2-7,CASSGGQGGSQYF,TGTGCCAGCAGCGGGGGACAGGGGGGTTCGCAGTACTTC
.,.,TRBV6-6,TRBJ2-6,CASSRQGTTGANVLTF,TGTGCCAGCAGTCGCCAGGGGACCACTGGGGCCAACGTCCTGACTTTC
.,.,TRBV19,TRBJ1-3,CVSIQEGNSGNTIYF,TGTGTCTCAATTCAAGAGGGCAACTCTGGAAACACCATATATTTT
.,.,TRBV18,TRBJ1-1,CASSPPRGFTEAFF,TGTGCCAGCTCACCACCCCGCGGGTTTACTGAAGCTTTCTTT
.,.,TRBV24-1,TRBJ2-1,CATSDPVGQTNEQFF,TGTGCCACCAGTGACCCTGTGGGCCAAACCAATGAGCAGTTCTTC
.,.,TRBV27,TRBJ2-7,CASSFNSEQYF,TGTGCCAGCAGTTTTAACAGCGAGCAGTACTTC
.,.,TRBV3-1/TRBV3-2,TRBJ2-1,CASSYGWELGQFF,TGTGCCAGCAGCTATGGCTGGGAGTTAGGGCAGTTCTTC
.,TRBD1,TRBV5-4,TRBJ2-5,CASSPGTGGEETQYF,TGTGCCAGCAGCCCAGGGACAGGGGGCGAGGAGACCCAGTACTTC
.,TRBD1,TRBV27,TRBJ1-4,CASSSRGLYDEKLFF,TGTGCCAGCAGTTCAAGGGGGCTATATGATGAAAAACTGTTTTTT
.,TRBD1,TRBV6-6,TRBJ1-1,CASSPRQGGTEAFF,TGTGCCAGCAGTCCCCGACAGGGGGGGACCGAAGCTTTCTTT
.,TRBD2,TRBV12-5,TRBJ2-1,CASGEGKPGLGYNEQFF,TGTGCTAGTGGTGAAGGAAAACCGGGACTAGGATACAATGAGCAGTTCTTC
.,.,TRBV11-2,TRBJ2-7,CASTRGGGYEQYF,TGTGCCAGCACTCGGGGAGGGGGTTACGAGCAGTACTTC
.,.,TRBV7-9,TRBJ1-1,CASSLKQGNTEAFF,TGTGCCAGCAGCCTTAAACAGGGCAACACTGAAGCTTTCTTT
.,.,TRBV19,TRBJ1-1,CASTQTGGETEAFF,TGTGCCAGTACCCAGACCGGGGGTGAAACTGAAGCTTTCTTT
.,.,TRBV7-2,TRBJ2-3,CASSHTDTQYF,TGTGCCAGCAGCCACACAGATACGCAGTATTTT
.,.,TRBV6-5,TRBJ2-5,CASSYLETQYF,TGTGCCAGCAGTTACCTAGAGACCCAGTACTTC
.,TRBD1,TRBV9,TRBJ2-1,CASSVADRGFSEQFF,TGTGCCAGCAGCGTCGCTGACAGGGGGTTTAGTGAGCAGTTCTTC
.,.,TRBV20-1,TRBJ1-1,CSASGVTGDLEAFF,TGCAGTGCTAGTGGGGTAACAGGAGACCTTGAAGCTTTCTTT
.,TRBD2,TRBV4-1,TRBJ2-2,CASSQGSSGRGTGELFF,TGCGCCAGCAGCCAAGGTTCCAGCGGGAGAGGGACCGGGGAGCTGTTTTTT
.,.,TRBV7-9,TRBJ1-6,CASSPWGGTDNSPLHF,TGTGCCAGCAGCCCCTGGGGGGGGACGGATAATTCACCCCTCCACTTT
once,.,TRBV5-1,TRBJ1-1,CASSLRSRDTEAFF,TGCGCCAGCAGCTTGCGTAGCAGGGACACTGAAGCTTTCTTT
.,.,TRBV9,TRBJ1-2,CASSAPRRGAVGYGYTF,TGTGCCAGCAGCGCCCCGCGACGGGGGGCGGTAGGCTATGGCTACACCTTC
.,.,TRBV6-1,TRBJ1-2,CASSEQGSNYGYTF,TGTGCCAGCAGTGAACAGGGGTCTAACTATGGCTACACCTTC
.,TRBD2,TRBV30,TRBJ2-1,CAWSGTSGRAAYNEQFF,TGTGCCTGGAGCGGGACTAGCGGGAGGGCCGCCTACAATGAGCAGTTCTTC
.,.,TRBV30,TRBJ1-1,CAWSVARNTEAFF,TGTGCCTGGAGTGTGGCCAGGAACACTGAAGCTTTCTTT
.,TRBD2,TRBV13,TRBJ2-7,CASSLGEKVGLAGVGLAYEQYF,TGTGCCAGCAGCTTAGGAGAGAAGGTGGGACTAGCGGGAGTAGGATTAGCCTACGAGCAGTACTTC
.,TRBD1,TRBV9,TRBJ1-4,CASTSSPGQGVNEKLFF,TGTGCCAGCACCTCTTCACCGGGACAGGGGGTTAATGAAAAACTGTTTTTT
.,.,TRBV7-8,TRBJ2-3,CASSLRGSGADTQYF,TGTGCCAGCAGCCTCAGGGGCTCCGGCGCAGATACGCAGTATTTT
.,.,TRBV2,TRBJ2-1,CASAVFSYNEQFF,TGTGCCAGTGCGGTCTTCTCCTACAATGAGCAGTTCTTC
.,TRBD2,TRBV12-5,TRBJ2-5,CASGTGLAGGLGTQYF,TGTGCTAGTGGAACCGGACTAGCGGGAGGTTTGGGGACCCAGTACTTC
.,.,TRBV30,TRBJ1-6,CAWSVQGPRAPLHF,TGTGCCTGGAGTGTACAAGGGCCCAGGGCACCCCTCCACTTT